This TCR beta chain was sequenced for a study of cytomegalovirus exposure and HLA in healthy donors. The V gene's germline CDR1 is SGHVS and CDR2 FNYEAQ. Trimming took 2 bases from V and 3 from J, leaving 11 bases between them. There are 15 residues in the CDR3. Use of 60 Vbeta and 13 Jbeta primers characterized the PCR. Measured with immunoSEQ multiplex PCR; TCRdb has only the in-frame clones, and not every one. In the table there are 200,000 to 250,000 clones, approximately 90% of which are singletons. The chain employs TRBV7-6 and TRBJ2-1, with D possibly TRBD2 on 6 matching bases. This TCR came from a woman aged 18-29 years in good health and CMV-seronegative. Sequencing input: PBMCs. The CDR3 here is CASSLRGGVYNEQFF. The CDR3 nucleotides read TGTGCCAGCAGCTTAAGAGGCGGGGTCTACAATGAGCAGTTCTTC.